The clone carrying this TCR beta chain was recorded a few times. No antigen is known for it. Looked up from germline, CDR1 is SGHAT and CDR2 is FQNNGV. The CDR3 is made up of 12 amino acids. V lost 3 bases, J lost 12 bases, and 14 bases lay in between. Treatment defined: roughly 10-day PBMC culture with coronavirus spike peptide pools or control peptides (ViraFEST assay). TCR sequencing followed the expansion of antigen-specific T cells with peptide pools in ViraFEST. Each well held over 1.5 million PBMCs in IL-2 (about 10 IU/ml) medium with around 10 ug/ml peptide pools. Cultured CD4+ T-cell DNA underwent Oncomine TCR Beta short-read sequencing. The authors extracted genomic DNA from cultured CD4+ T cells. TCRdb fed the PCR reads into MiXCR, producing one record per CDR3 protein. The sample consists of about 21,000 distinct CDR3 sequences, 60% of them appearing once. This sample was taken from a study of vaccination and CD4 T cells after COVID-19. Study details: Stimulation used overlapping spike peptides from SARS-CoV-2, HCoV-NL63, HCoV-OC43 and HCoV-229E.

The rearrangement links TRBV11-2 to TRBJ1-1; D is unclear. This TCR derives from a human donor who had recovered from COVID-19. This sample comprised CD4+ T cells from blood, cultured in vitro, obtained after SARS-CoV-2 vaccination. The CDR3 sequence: CASSFPDGKPFF. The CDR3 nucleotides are TGTGCCAGCAGCTTCCCCGATGGGAAACCTTTCTTT.